One sample yielded the 23 T cell receptor beta chains listed below, sequenced in a study of T-cell memory formation after mild COVID-19. TCRdb reprocessed the 5' RACE reads via MiXCR and lists one record per CDR3 protein. The table has around 310,000 distinct CDR3 sequences, roughly an eighth seen once. Sequencing was performed on PBMCs or a T cell subset sorted from them (not recorded which). The source of these receptors is a man between 18 and 35 years old who had mild COVID-19 (a few samples of this study predate the infection). Cell type and time point are not known.

This clonotype was picked up a small number of times. The chain is built from TRBV7-9 and TRBJ2-7; D not resolved. The CDR3 is 14 amino acids. Germline values: CDR1 SEHNR, CDR2 FQNEAQ (reference sequence). The V end lost 5 bases, the J end lost 4 bases, and 15 bases lay between the germline ends. The CDR3 is CASSPIGSWYEQYV. CDR3 bases: TGTGCCAGCAGCCCCATCGGTTCTTGGTACGAGCAGTACGTC.

V and J are TRBV29-1 and TRBJ2-5; D is unresolved. This CDR3 spans 10 amino acids. Between the trimmed V and J ends, which lost 7 bases and 5 bases, there was a span of 8 bases. Germline V gives CDR1 SQVTM, CDR2 ANQGSEA. The chain's CDR3 is CSGFQETQYF. The CDR3 nucleotides read TGCAGCGGGTTTCAGGAGACCCAGTACTTC.

The table lists this clonotype with a few counts. The chain uses TRBV6-1 and TRBJ2-7; tentative D call: TRBD1 (6 bases). CDR3 length: 12 residues. V was cut by 9 bases and J by 4 bases, with 13 bases left in between. CDR1 and CDR2 from the germline V gene are MNHNS and SASEGT. CDR3 DNA sequence: TGTGCCAGGATTGACAGGATTTACGAGCAGTACGTC. This gives the protein CARIDRIYEQYV.

The chain combines TRBV28 with TRBJ1-4; the match to TRBD1 covers 8 bases. This CDR3 has 14 residues. The junction had 2 bases not matched to a gene; V was cut back by 6 bases and J by 2 bases. CDR1 and CDR2 (germline): MDHEN, SYDVKM. The CDR3 DNA is TGTGCCAGCAGCTCAGGGGGCACTAATGAAAAACTGTTTTTT. Protein: CASSSGGTNEKLFF.

The V and J genes are TRBV10-3 and TRBJ2-7; 10 bases are shared with TRBD1. The CDR3 consists of 14 residues. Germline loops: CDR1 ENHRY, CDR2 SYGVKD. V gave up 6 bases and J gave up 4 bases; unmatched junction bases: 6. For the CDR3, the DNA is TGTGCCATCAGGGTTTCGGGACAGGGGTACGAGCAGTACTTC. Translating gives CAIRVSGQGYEQYF.

The chain recombines TRBV27 with TRBJ1-1, with D perhaps TRBD1 (6 bases). The V end lost 8 bases, the J end lost 1 base, and 11 bases lay between the germline ends. The CDR3 has 13 amino acids. Germline lookup yields CDR1 MNHEY and CDR2 SMNVEV (reference sequence). The DNA of the CDR3 is TGTGCCAGCCAGACAGGATGGAACACTGAAGCTTTCTTT. It is translated as CASQTGWNTEAFF.

This clonotype was seen a handful of times. This chain joins TRBV12-3 or TRBV12-4 and TRBJ2-3; TRBD2 agrees at 11 bases. Trimming took 6 bases from V and 7 from J; bases not matched to a gene: 9. The length of the CDR3 is 15 residues. The CDR3 DNA follows: TGTGCCAGCAGCCAATATAGCGGGGGGGCGAATACGCAGTATTTT. Its protein product is CASSQYSGGANTQYF.

This clonotype has only a few counts. V and J are TRBV20-1 and TRBJ2-7, with a tentative D call TRBD2 (6 bases). V gave up 7 bases and J gave up 2 bases, with 12 bases separating them. The CDR3 totals 12 residues. Germline assignment: CDR1 DFQATT and CDR2 SNEGSKA (reference sequence). Here the CDR3 DNA reads TGCAGTGGCCCGGACTACACCTACGAGCAGTACTTC. Amino acids: CSGPDYTYEQYF.

In its sample, this clonotype was seen a few times. V gene TRBV7-9 combines with J gene TRBJ2-7, with 8 nucleotides matching TRBD1. V was clipped by 4 bases and J by 0 bases; unmatched bases: 5. From germline, CDR1 is SEHNR and CDR2 FQNEAQ (reference sequence). The CDR3 is 15 amino acids. CDR3 loop: CASSSGQAVSYEQYF. The CDR3 nucleotides read TGTGCCAGCAGCTCGGGACAGGCGGTCTCCTACGAGCAGTACTTC.

This clonotype was detected ten times or more. The CDR3 DNA reads TGCGCCAGCAGCCCCCGTGGGACCGGGGAGCTGTTTTTT. Protein sequence: CASSPRGTGELFF. The chain joins TRBV4-1 to TRBJ2-2; D uncertain. The CDR3 consists of 13 residues. Between the trimmed V and J ends, which lost 4 bases and 5 bases, there was a span of 8 bases. Looked up from germline, CDR1 is MGHRA and CDR2 is YSYEKL.

V usage is TRBV5-3 and J usage is TRBJ2-1; 10 bases map to TRBD2. TRBV5-3 is classed as an ORF, of uncertain function. V shed 0 bases and J 7 bases; nucleotides not matched to a gene: 16. The CDR3 spans 19 residues. CDR3: CARSLELASGGLGYNEQFF. The CDR3 region has the DNA TGTGCCAGAAGCTTGGAGTTGGCTAGCGGGGGCCTCGGGTATAATGAGCAGTTCTTC.

This clonotype has just a few counts. The chain couples TRBV6-5 to TRBJ1-2; no reliable D call. In germline, CDR1 is MNHEY, CDR2 SVGAGI. The CDR3 runs to 13 residues. V lost 0 bases to trimming and J lost 8 bases, with 10 bases between them. The chain's CDR3 is CASSYSIQMGYTF. The CDR3 DNA sequence: TGTGCCAGCAGTTACTCGATACAGATGGGCTACACCTTC.

This clonotype showed up just a few times. This chain links TRBV20-1 with TRBJ1-5; 8 nucleotides match TRBD1. This CDR3 is 13 amino acids long. J was trimmed by 7 bases and V by 4 bases; bases with no gene match: 6. Germline CDR1 and CDR2: DFQATT and SNEGSKA (reference sequence). The CDR3 region is CSATTGVDQPQHF. CDR3 nucleotides: TGCAGTGCTACGACAGGGGTAGACCAGCCCCAGCATTTT.

This clonotype was observed at least ten times. The chain is built from TRBV28 and TRBJ1-5; D might be TRBD1 (6 bases). The V and J ends lost 4 bases and 16 bases respectively, with 17 bases between them. The CDR3 consists of 12 residues. Per germline, CDR1 MDHEN and CDR2 SYDVKM. The DNA of the CDR3 is TGTGCCAGCAGTTCGTCGGGACAAACGTGTCATTTT. Its translation is CASSSSGQTCHF. Combining the CDR3 with reference TRBV28 and TRBJ1-5 gives the whole variable domain DVKVTQSSRYLVKRTGEKVFLECVQDMDHENMFWYRQDPGLGLRLIYFSYDVKMKEKGDIPEGYSVSREKKERFSLILESASTNQTSMYLCASSSSGQTCHFGDGTRLSIL.

This clonotype was observed many times. The chain carries TRBV11-2 and TRBJ2-5; no clear D gene. Germline V gives CDR1 SGHAT, CDR2 FQNNGV. The CDR3 has 15 amino acids. The V end lost 6 bases, the J end lost 5 bases, and 19 bases lay between the germline ends. CDR3 sequence reads: CASSGEEDRFETQYF. In DNA, the CDR3 is TGTGCCAGCAGTGGGGAAGAGGATCGTTTCGAGACCCAGTACTTC.

This clonotype showed up just a few times. This chain links TRBV7-9 with TRBJ2-1; TRBD1 matches 10 bases. In germline, CDR1 is SEHNR, CDR2 FQNEAQ (reference sequence). This CDR3 has 15 amino acids. The ends lost 6 bases at V and 7 bases at J; junction bases unmatched: 9. The CDR3 sequence is CASRPWTGGVNEQFF. In nucleotides, the CDR3 is TGTGCCAGCAGGCCATGGACAGGGGGGGTAAATGAGCAGTTCTTC. The full variable domain, with the rest looked up from reference TRBV7-9 and TRBJ2-1, is DTGVSQNPRHKITKRGQNVTFRCDPISEHNRLYWYRQTLGQGPEFLTYFQNEAQLEKSRLLSDRFSAERPKGSFSTLEIQRTEQGDSAMYLCASRPWTGGVNEQFFGPGTRLTVL.

This clonotype came up a few times. J is TRBJ2-5 and V is TRBV7-2; the D is unclear. The CDR3 loop spans 14 amino acids. CDR1 and CDR2 from the germline V gene are SGHTA and FQGNSA. V was shortened by 1 base and J by 5 bases, with 11 bases between the two germline ends. The CDR3 loop reads CASSLVSASETQYF. As DNA, the CDR3 is TGTGCCAGCAGCTTAGTTTCGGCAAGTGAGACCCAGTACTTC.

This clonotype appeared many times. The V and J genes are TRBV6-1 and TRBJ2-1; 7 positions match TRBD2. The CDR3 length is 15 residues. Germline V gene data show CDR1 as MNHNS and CDR2 as SASEGT. Losses at the gene ends were 3 bases for V and 3 bases for J; bases not matched to a gene: 5. The CDR3 reads CASSDGAGDYNEQFF. The CDR3 nucleotides are TGTGCCAGCAGTGACGGGGCGGGGGACTACAATGAGCAGTTCTTC.

A word on this clonotype: The junction and the germline gene differ at one end; a read error may be behind it. The chain is built from TRBV20-1 and TRBJ2-5; 10 bases are a match to TRBD2. Germline CDR1 DFQATT, CDR2 SNEGSKA (reference sequence). The CDR3 is made up of 14 amino acids. As DNA, the CDR3 is TGCAGTTCTAGAGATTTGGGACTAGCGGAGACCCAGTACTTC. Amino acid sequence: CSSRDLGLAETQYF.

J is TRBJ1-6 and V is TRBV4-1; D call uncertain. Germline V lookup: CDR1 MGHRA, CDR2 YSYEKL. The V end was cut by 0 bases, the J end by 3 bases, with 15 bases between. The CDR3 is made up of 18 amino acids. The CDR3, as DNA: TGCGCCAGCAGCCAAGAAGGCCCCGGGCGATACTATAATTCACCCCTCCACTTT. Protein: CASSQEGPGRYYNSPLHF.

This clonotype was found once. The chain uses TRBV19 and TRBJ1-1; D ambiguous. The germline V gene has CDR1 LNHDA and CDR2 SQIVND (reference sequence). The CDR3 consists of 13 residues. V lost 3 bases and J lost 7, with 12 bases in between. CDR3 loop: CASSMGFPLEAFF. In DNA, the CDR3 is TGTGCCAGTAGTATGGGTTTCCCCCTTGAAGCTTTCTTT.

This rearrangement joins TRBV7-9 to TRBJ2-3; 10 nucleotides agree with TRBD2. Trimming at V came to 2 bases and at J to 3 bases, leaving 5 bases not matched to a gene. The CDR3 extends over 16 amino acids. The germline V gene has CDR1 SEHNR and CDR2 FQNEAQ (reference sequence). Written as DNA, the CDR3 is TGTGCCAGCAGCTTAAAACTAGCGGGGACTACAGATACGCAGTATTTT. Its protein is CASSLKLAGTTDTQYF.

In this sample, this clonotype turned up a few times. V is TRBV4-1 and J is TRBJ2-5; 7 bases match TRBD1. Per the germline V gene, CDR1 is MGHRA and CDR2 is YSYEKL. The length of the CDR3 is 15 residues. The V gene end was trimmed by 1 base and the J gene end by 4 bases; junction bases not matched to a gene: 6. The CDR3 loop reads CASSQGQGGVETQYF. The CDR3 DNA follows: TGCGCCAGCAGCCAAGGCCAAGGGGGCGTAGAGACCCAGTACTTC.